These T cell receptor beta chains were read from a single sample in a study of T cells in narcolepsy. Sequenced by immunoSEQ multiplex PCR; TCRdb stores in-frame clones only, minus some. The table has around 24,000 clones, more than 75% seen once; the top ten hold approximately 1.1%. Specimen: memory (CD45RA-) CD4+ T cells from blood. These receptors originate from a human donor in good health. The CDR3 runs from the conserved cysteine through the conserved F or W. Each record gives: J gene, D gene, clone size, V gene, CDR3 protein, CDR3 DNA. A D gene is named only where the DNA matches it firmly. Clone size is not always given. Where it is, it says once, few, many or a class for expanded clones.

TRBJ2-2,-,-,TRBV5-6,CASSSRGELFF,TGTGCCAGCAGCTCTAGGGGGGAGCTGTTTTTT
TRBJ1-1,-,-,TRBV15,CATSRATVNTEAFF,TGTGCCACCAGCAGAGCGACAGTGAACACTGAAGCTTTCTTT
TRBJ2-7,-,medium-sized,TRBV21-1,CASSKAPPSSLPTNYEQYF,TGTGCCAGCAGCAAGGCCCCCCCGAGCAGCCTTCCTACTAACTACGAGCAGTACTTC
TRBJ2-7,TRBD2,-,TRBV30,CAWSVRGAYEQYF,TGTGCCTGGAGTGTGCGGGGGGCCTACGAGCAGTACTTC
TRBJ2-1,-,-,TRBV7-3,CASSLMGVGILYNEQFF,TGTGCCAGCAGCTTAATGGGGGTGGGGATTCTCTACAATGAGCAGTTCTTC
TRBJ1-3,-,few,TRBV28,CASKTSTPALSGNTIYF,TGTGCCAGTAAAACGAGCACCCCAGCTCTCTCTGGAAACACCATATATTTT
TRBJ1-1,-,once,TRBV9,CASSVRDLSNTEAFF,TGTGCCAGCAGCGTCCGGGACCTCTCGAACACTGAAGCTTTCTTT
TRBJ2-7,-,-,TRBV6-5,CASSPALGTLYEQYF,TGTGCCAGCAGCCCCGCCCTCGGGACACTATACGAGCAGTACTTC
TRBJ2-7,-,-,TRBV18,CASSPPMNYEQYF,TGTGCCAGCTCACCACCGATGAACTACGAGCAGTACTTC
TRBJ1-2,-,once,TRBV6-5,CASSLDTSRVGGYTF,TGTGCCAGCAGTCTGGACACCTCTCGTGTCGGTGGCTACACCTTC
TRBJ2-7,TRBD1,medium-sized,TRBV7-9,CASRPHFRDRGSYEQYF,TGTGCCAGCAGACCTCACTTCCGGGACAGGGGCTCCTACGAGCAGTACTTC
TRBJ2-3,TRBD2,-,TRBV9,CASSVGPSGRAADTQYF,TGTGCCAGCAGCGTAGGTCCTAGCGGGAGAGCCGCAGATACGCAGTATTTT
TRBJ2-7,-,-,TRBV21-1,CASSKEGLGTSGRLTIYEQYF,TGTGCCAGCAGCAAAGAGGGTCTCGGGACTAGCGGGAGACTAACCATCTACGAGCAGTACTTC
TRBJ2-2,TRBD2,few,TRBV7-7,CASSLAGGTGELFF,TGTGCTAGCAGCCTAGCGGGGGGGACCGGGGAGCTGTTTTTT
TRBJ2-5,-,few,TRBV5-1,CASSPMYQETQYF,TGCGCCAGCAGCCCTATGTACCAAGAGACCCAGTACTTC
TRBJ1-4,-,-,TRBV5-1,CASSLDRASQSELFF,TGCGCCAGCAGCTTGGACAGGGCCTCCCAATCGGAACTGTTTTTT
TRBJ2-1,-,-,TRBV19,CASSIRDGYNEQFF,TGTGCCAGTAGTATAAGGGACGGGTACAATGAGCAGTTCTTC
TRBJ2-7,-,-,TRBV7-2,CASSSPIRLASSYEQYF,TGTGCCAGCAGCTCCCCCATAAGGCTAGCGAGCTCCTACGAGCAGTACTTC
TRBJ2-1,TRBD2,-,TRBV7-3,CASSNPTSGNYEQFF,TGTGCCAGCAGCAACCCGACTAGCGGGAACTATGAGCAGTTCTTC
TRBJ2-5,TRBD2,-,TRBV5-1,CASSFWTSGQETQYF,TGCGCCAGCAGCTTCTGGACTAGCGGACAGGAGACCCAGTACTTC
TRBJ1-5,-,-,TRBV28,CASRDDSNQPQHF,TGTGCCAGCAGAGACGATAGCAATCAGCCCCAGCATTTT
TRBJ2-7,TRBD2,-,TRBV2,CASRAVAGAASEQYF,TGTGCCAGCAGAGCAGTAGCGGGGGCGGCGAGCGAGCAGTACTTC
TRBJ1-2,-,-,TRBV15,CATSRENGGDYGYTF,TGTGCCACCAGCAGAGAAAATGGGGGGGACTATGGCTACACCTTC
TRBJ2-2,TRBD2,-,TRBV7-2,CASKERGRVNTGELFF,TGTGCCAGCAAGGAGCGGGGGCGGGTGAACACCGGGGAGCTGTTTTTT
TRBJ2-5,-,-,TRBV28,CASSLLGIEETQYF,TGTGCCAGCAGTTTGTTGGGAATTGAGGAGACCCAGTACTTC
TRBJ1-1,-,-,TRBV7-2,CASSLPVNTEAFF,TGTGCCAGCAGCTTACCGGTGAACACTGAAGCTTTCTTT
TRBJ2-6,TRBD2,-,TRBV7-8,CASSSPGLASGANVLTF,TGTGCCAGCAGCTCTCCGGGACTAGCCTCTGGGGCCAACGTCCTGACTTTC
TRBJ2-2,-,once,TRBV5-1,CASSLNRLGGTGELFF,TGCGCCAGCAGCTTGAATAGGCTAGGGGGGACCGGGGAGCTGTTTTTT
TRBJ2-3,-,-,TRBV19,CASSMSGTDTQYF,TGTGCCAGTAGTATGAGCGGAACAGATACGCAGTATTTT
TRBJ1-2,-,-,TRBV30,CAWSVDEAHGYTF,TGTGCCTGGAGTGTAGACGAGGCGCATGGCTACACCTTC
TRBJ2-5,TRBD2,-,TRBV5-4,CASSSEAGEETQYF,TGTGCCAGCAGCTCAGAAGCGGGGGAAGAGACCCAGTACTTC
TRBJ2-7,-,-,TRBV5-1,CASSLGYGSYEQYF,TGCGCCAGCAGCTTGGGGTACGGTTCCTACGAGCAGTACTTC
TRBJ2-1,-,-,TRBV27,CASRQSSYNEQFF,TGTGCCAGCCGACAGAGCTCCTACAATGAGCAGTTCTTC
TRBJ2-7,TRBD1,-,TRBV10-1,CASSEWGDREPYEQYF,TGCGCCAGCAGTGAGTGGGGGGACAGGGAGCCCTACGAGCAGTACTTC
TRBJ1-1,-,few,TRBV6-4,CASRLEAGANTEAFF,TGTGCCAGCAGACTAGAGGCAGGCGCGAACACTGAAGCTTTCTTT
TRBJ2-3,-,-,TRBV7-8,CASSSLRGGLGDTQYF,TGTGCCAGCAGCTCTCTCAGGGGCGGGTTAGGAGATACGCAGTATTTT
TRBJ2-3,-,-,TRBV4-2,CASSQDDPAGTDTQYF,TGTGCCAGCAGCCAAGACGACCCGGCGGGGACAGATACGCAGTATTTT
TRBJ2-3,-,-,TRBV18,CASSPQGGSDTQYF,TGTGCCAGCTCACCACAGGGCGGATCAGATACGCAGTATTTT
TRBJ1-5,-,-,TRBV19,CASSIKSNQPQHF,TGTGCCAGTAGTATCAAGAGCAATCAGCCCCAGCATTTT
TRBJ2-3,-,few,TRBV12-2,CASRPNPDTQYF,TGTGCAAGTCGCCCCAATCCAGATACGCAGTATTTT
TRBJ1-6,TRBD1,-,TRBV19,CASSNRGNSPLHF,TGTGCCAGTAGCAACAGGGGGAATTCACCCCTCCACTTT
TRBJ2-1,TRBD1,-,TRBV14,CASSLRTGGTFF,TGTGCCAGCAGCCTCAGGACAGGGGGGACGTTCTTC
TRBJ1-1,-,-,TRBV7-6,CASSLGIQNTEAFF,TGTGCCAGCAGCTTGGGGATCCAGAACACTGAAGCTTTCTTT
TRBJ2-6,-,-,TRBV19,CASRRDGAGASGANVLTF,TGTGCCAGCCGCCGCGATGGGGCGGGTGCCTCTGGGGCCAACGTCCTGACTTTC
TRBJ1-6,TRBD1,-,TRBV7-8,CASSFGTGSSWRSPLHF,TGTGCCAGCAGCTTCGGGACAGGGTCGTCATGGCGTTCACCCCTCCACTTT
TRBJ2-4,-,once,TRBV19,CASSIAKNIQYF,TGTGCCAGTAGTATAGCCAAAAACATTCAGTACTTC
TRBJ2-6,-,-,TRBV30,CAWSVPVSGANVLTF,TGTGCCTGGAGTGTACCCGTCTCTGGGGCCAACGTCCTGACTTTC
TRBJ2-7,TRBD1,-,TRBV27,CASSYRGAYEQYF,TGTGCCAGCAGCTACAGGGGGGCCTACGAGCAGTACTTC
TRBJ2-7,TRBD2,-,TRBV6-1,CASRSLGSGRAEQYF,TGTGCCAGCAGGTCCCTTGGTAGCGGGAGGGCCGAGCAGTACTTC
TRBJ2-3,-,-,TRBV28,CASSTPGGNTDTQYF,TGTGCCAGCAGTACCCCGGGGGGCAACACAGATACGCAGTATTTT
TRBJ2-7,-,-,TRBV2,CASAPSPFGYEQYF,TGTGCCAGCGCCCCTAGCCCCTTCGGCTACGAGCAGTACTTC